This T cell receptor beta chain was recorded in a study of blood T cells in healthy people across ages. Regarding this clonotype: Its antigen is still unknown.

Study-wide results and limits: It was held that the diversity estimates obtained from one million T cells were underestimates. Older age went with lower TCR beta diversity per million T cells, in a roughly linear way. More naive CD4+ cells and higher diversity marked long-lived donors relative to aged donors.

PCR was performed a second time for about 7 to 12 cycles using a sample-barcoded 5' primer and a J-beta primer mix. TCRdb recomputed calls from the 5' RACE reads with MiXCR, one row per CDR3 protein. The data show about 970,000 distinct CDR3 sequences, about 53% seen once. With V trimmed by 0 bases and J by 3 bases, 5 bases remained unmatched. This CDR3 contains 15 residues. Germline V gives CDR1 MGHRA, CDR2 YSYEKL. The sequence derives from a woman aged 55 to 70 in good health. The sample taken for sequencing was blood. The chain combines TRBV4-1 with TRBJ2-7; 7 nucleotides agree with TRBD1. The CDR3 DNA follows: TGCGCCAGCAGCCAAGAACCGACAGGGTTCTACGAGCAGTACTTC. The encoded protein is CASSQEPTGFYEQYF.